This TCR beta chain was captured in a study of T cell changes during pregnancy in multiple sclerosis. Clones were read by immunoSEQ multiplex PCR, and TCRdb kept only the in-frame ones, dropping some. The sample comprises 12,000 or so clones, around four fifths of which are singletons, and over 9% rests with the top ten. The CDR3 has 15 amino acids. J was trimmed by 8 bases and V by 4 bases; bases with no gene match: 9. CDR1 is SNHLY and CDR2 is FYNNEI in the germline V gene. The chain uses TRBV2 and TRBJ2-1, with TRBD1 matching 9 bases. The sequencing here drew on CD8+ T cells from peripheral blood mononuclear cells, taken after pregnancy. The sequence was obtained from a female donor in good health, enrolled as a control in a pregnancy study. CDR3 nucleotides: TGTGCCAGCAGTGTCGGGACAGGGTTGTTCGATGAGCAGTTCTTC. Translating it yields CASSVGTGLFDEQFF.